A selection of T cell receptor beta chains follows, all from one sample in a study of T cells after yellow fever vaccination. Each CDR3 protein is one row after TCRdb ran MiXCR on the 5' RACE reads. Of 250,000 to 400,000 distinct CDR3 sequences listed, approximately 4% were seen once; the top ten hold around 23%. This sample comprised PBMCs, obtained 5 days after the yellow fever booster vaccination. These receptors were obtained from a man younger than 35 who received the YFV17D yellow fever vaccine. CDR3s include the opening cysteine and the closing phenylalanine or tryptophan. D genes are given only for firm matches. A clone size is listed for some rows: how often the clone was seen (once, few, many), or a class if it is expanded.

J	V	size	D	DNA	CDR3
TRBJ2-2	TRBV20-1	many	-	TGCAGTGCTACGAGAGGGCCCTACCCCGGGGAGCTGTTTTTT	CSATRGPYPGELFF
TRBJ2-7	TRBV13	-	-	TGTGCCAGCAGCCCACGGCCCCAGCCCGAGCAGTACTTC	CASSPRPQPEQYF
TRBJ2-7	TRBV12-3/TRBV12-4	few	TRBD2	TGTGCCAGCAGCCTGGGACTAGCCACCGCCGGCTACGAGCAGTACTTC	CASSLGLATAGYEQYF
TRBJ1-2	TRBV7-8	-	-	TGTGCCAGCAGCTTAACAGGAACATACTACACCTTC	CASSLTGTYYTF
TRBJ1-5	TRBV30	few	-	TGTGCCTGGAGTCCCCCTAATCAGCCCCAGCATTTT	CAWSPPNQPQHF
TRBJ2-1	TRBV7-9	-	TRBD2	TGTGCCAGCAGCCAGACTAGCGGGGGAGTATATTACAATGAGCAGTTCTTC	CASSQTSGGVYYNEQFF
TRBJ2-5	TRBV6-5	few	-	TGTGCCAGCAGTTACCATCGGACAGAAAAGTACCAAGAGACCCAGTACTTC	CASSYHRTEKYQETQYF
TRBJ1-5	TRBV5-1	-	-	TGCGCCAGCAGCTTGGTACCCCCCGCTTATAGCAATCAGCCCCAGCATTTT	CASSLVPPAYSNQPQHF
TRBJ2-2	TRBV4-1	many	TRBD2	TGCGCCAGCAGCCAAGTTGGGCTAGCGGGTAGTAACGGGGAGCTGTTTTTT	CASSQVGLAGSNGELFF
TRBJ2-3	TRBV7-2	many	-	TGTGCCAGCAGCTTGGCAGGTCAGGGGACAGATACGCAGTATTTT	CASSLAGQGTDTQYF
TRBJ2-7	TRBV7-2	few	TRBD1	TGTGCCAGCAGCTCCTCCCCGAGGGGGCGGCCCTACGAGCAGTACTTC	CASSSSPRGRPYEQYF
TRBJ2-7	TRBV28	-	TRBD1	TGTGCCACCAAACCGACAGGGGTTAGGTCCTACGAGCAGTACTTC	CATKPTGVRSYEQYF
TRBJ2-5	TRBV7-2	-	TRBD1	TGTGCCAGCAGCTTAACCCGACAGGGGGCGACCCGGGAGACCCAGTACTTC	CASSLTRQGATRETQYF
TRBJ1-1	TRBV29-1	few	TRBD1	TGCAGCGTTGAAGTCCAGGGGGAGAACACTGAAGCTTTCTTT	CSVEVQGENTEAFF
TRBJ2-3	TRBV14	few	-	TGTGCCAGCAGCCAAGTCGGGCAGGCCACTAGCACAGATACGCAGTATTTT	CASSQVGQATSTDTQYF
TRBJ2-7	TRBV7-9	few	-	TGTGCCAGCAGCTTAGACTGGCAGCCCTACGAGCAGTACTTC	CASSLDWQPYEQYF
TRBJ1-1	TRBV20-1	few	-	TGCAGTGTTGCCCCTTCGAGTCGTCCTGAAGCTTTCTTT	CSVAPSSRPEAFF
TRBJ1-3	TRBV20-1	few	-	TGCAGTGCTAAAACGAACACCATATATTTT	CSAKTNTIYF
TRBJ1-5	TRBV5-1	many	TRBD1	TGCGCCAGCAGCTTAACAGGGGATCAGCCCCAGCATTTT	CASSLTGDQPQHF
TRBJ1-1	TRBV19	few	-	TGTGCCAGTAGTAGACACCCCCTGCGGAACACTGAAGCTTTCTTT	CASSRHPLRNTEAFF
TRBJ2-3	TRBV7-2	many	-	TGTGCCAGCACTGACGGTTCATGGGATACGCAGTATTTT	CASTDGSWDTQYF
TRBJ2-3	TRBV5-1	few	TRBD1	TGCGCCAGCAGCTTGGCTTCGACAGGGTGGCATACGCAGTATTTT	CASSLASTGWHTQYF
TRBJ2-2	TRBV5-4	-	-	TGTGCCAGCAGCTTGGCCTTCTCCCCCGGGGAGCTGTTTTTT	CASSLAFSPGELFF
TRBJ2-7	TRBV10-2	few	-	TGCGCCAGCCAGGACCAGACCTACGAGCAGTACTTC	CASQDQTYEQYF
TRBJ2-7	TRBV6-1	-	-	TGTGCCAGCAGTGAAGCTTGGCCCGCTGAGACCTACGAGCAGTACTTC	CASSEAWPAETYEQYF
TRBJ1-2	TRBV5-6	few	-	TGTGCCAGCAGCTTGGAGGCAGGATTCGCCTTC	CASSLEAGFAF
TRBJ1-1	TRBV15	few	-	TGTGCCACCAGCAGAGTCCGGGGTGGGAACACTGAAGCTTTCTTT	CATSRVRGGNTEAFF
TRBJ1-3	TRBV6-1	many	-	TGTGCCAGCGAAATCGCGGGGGCTGGAAACACCATATATTTT	CASEIAGAGNTIYF
TRBJ2-4	TRBV5-1	-	-	TGCGCCAGCAGCTCTCAGGGATTCAAAAACATTCAGTACTTC	CASSSQGFKNIQYF
TRBJ2-3	TRBV5-1	-	-	TGCGCCAGCAGCGCGACTCCCCTTGTTGGGACAGATACGCAGTATTTT	CASSATPLVGTDTQYF
TRBJ2-7	TRBV2	few	TRBD1	TGTGCCAGCAGTGAAGTACGAGGGGGCGGCTACGAGCAGTACTTC	CASSEVRGGGYEQYF
TRBJ2-3	TRBV7-2	-	TRBD1	TGTGCCAGCAGCTTTCGTATCCGGGACAGCAGCACAGATACGCAGTATTTT	CASSFRIRDSSTDTQYF
TRBJ1-5	TRBV19	few	-	TGTGCCAGTATGGGATCTGGGGGGCCCCAGCCCCAGCATTTT	CASMGSGGPQPQHF
TRBJ2-6	TRBV5-6	-	-	TGTGCCAGCAGCTTGGTGGAGGGCCTTATTTCTGGGGCCAACGTCCTGACTTTC	CASSLVEGLISGANVLTF
TRBJ2-3	TRBV13	-	-	TGTGCCAGCAGCTTTCGACTGGGAGGCACAGATACGCAGTATTTT	CASSFRLGGTDTQYF
TRBJ1-2	TRBV9	few	TRBD1	TGTGCCAGCAGCGGAAGGACAGGCTTGTCGGATGGCTACACCTTC	CASSGRTGLSDGYTF
TRBJ2-5	TRBV12-3/TRBV12-4	-	-	TGTGCCAGCACCCGGGCCCCCAGGGAGACCCAGTACTTC	CASTRAPRETQYF
TRBJ1-1	TRBV20-1	few	TRBD1	TGCAGTGCTAGGACAGGGTCCGTGAACACTGAAGCTTTCTTT	CSARTGSVNTEAFF
TRBJ2-6	TRBV6-2/TRBV6-3	few	-	TGTGCCAGCAGTTGGAGGGGCTCTGGGGCCAACGTCCTGACTTTC	CASSWRGSGANVLTF
TRBJ2-2	TRBV12-3/TRBV12-4	many	-	TGTGCCAGCAGTGCCTCGATAGGGGTCACCGGGGAGCTGTTTTTT	CASSASIGVTGELFF
TRBJ2-3	TRBV14	few	TRBD1	TGTGCCAGCAGCCAAGGGCAGGGGGGCACAGATACGCAGTATTTT	CASSQGQGGTDTQYF
TRBJ1-2	TRBV7-9	-	TRBD1	TGTGCCAGCAGCTTATTGGAGGGGGCGCTTGGCTACACCTTC	CASSLLEGALGYTF
TRBJ1-1	TRBV5-1	few	-	TGCGCCAGCAGCTTGGCGACAGAGCCGGGAACTGAAGCTTTCTTT	CASSLATEPGTEAFF
TRBJ2-5	TRBV3-1	-	-	TGTGCCAGCATAACCGGAGGGGAGACCCAGTACTTC	CASITGGETQYF
TRBJ2-2	TRBV12-3/TRBV12-4	many	-	TGTGCCAGCAGTTTAGGTCCGGGTAACACCGGGGAGCTGTTTTTT	CASSLGPGNTGELFF
TRBJ2-1	TRBV20-1	few	TRBD1	TGCAGTGCTTACGCCTTCGGGACAGGGAACAATGAGCAGTTCTTC	CSAYAFGTGNNEQFF
TRBJ1-3	TRBV4-1	few	-	TGCGCCAGCAGCCAAGGGAGGCAGGAGGGCTCTGGAAACACCATATATTTT	CASSQGRQEGSGNTIYF
TRBJ2-1	TRBV20-1	few	-	TGCAGTGCTAGAGTGCTAAGAGTGGGATTGGGGAATGAGCAGTTCTTC	CSARVLRVGLGNEQFF
TRBJ1-6	TRBV7-9	few	-	TGTGCCAGCAGCTTAGTGGGGGACGGAAATTCACCCCTCCACTTT	CASSLVGDGNSPLHF